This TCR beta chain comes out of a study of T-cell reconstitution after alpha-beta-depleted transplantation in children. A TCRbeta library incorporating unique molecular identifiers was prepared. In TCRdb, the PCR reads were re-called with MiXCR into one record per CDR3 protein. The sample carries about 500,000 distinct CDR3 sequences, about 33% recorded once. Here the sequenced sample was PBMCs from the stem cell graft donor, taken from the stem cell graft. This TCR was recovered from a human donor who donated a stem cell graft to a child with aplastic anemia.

In DNA, the CDR3 is TGTGCCAGCAGTTATTCGTCCAATGAGCAGTTCTTC. Translating gives CASSYSSNEQFF. This rearrangement joins TRBV6-5 to TRBJ2-1; D unresolved. Trimming stripped 3 bases from V and 6 bases from J, with 6 bases between. The CDR3 covers 12 residues. Germline V gene lookup returns CDR1 MNHEY and CDR2 SVGAGI.